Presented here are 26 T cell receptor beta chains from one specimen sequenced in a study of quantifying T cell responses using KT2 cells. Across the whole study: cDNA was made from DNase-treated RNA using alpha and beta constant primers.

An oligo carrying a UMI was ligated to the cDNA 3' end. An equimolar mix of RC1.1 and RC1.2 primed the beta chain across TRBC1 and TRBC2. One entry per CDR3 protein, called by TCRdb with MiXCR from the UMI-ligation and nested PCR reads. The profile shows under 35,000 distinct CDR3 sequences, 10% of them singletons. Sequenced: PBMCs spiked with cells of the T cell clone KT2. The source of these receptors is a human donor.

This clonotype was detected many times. The CDR3 DNA reads TGCGCCAGCAGCCTGTCCGGACAGCCTAATTCACCCCTCCACTTT. As protein: CASSLSGQPNSPLHF. The V call is TRBV5-1, the J call TRBJ1-6; possible D gene TRBD1, 6 bases. This CDR3 region has 15 residues. CDR1 and CDR2 from the germline V gene are SGHRS and YFSETQ. Trimming cost V 4 bases and J 6 bases, with 14 bases left between them. Full variable domain (missing parts from reference TRBV5-1 and TRBJ1-6): KAGVTQTPRYLIKTRGQQVTLSCSPISGHRSVSWYQQTPGQGLQFLFEYFSETQRNKGNFPGRFSGRQFSNSRSEMNVSTLELGDSALYLCASSLSGQPNSPLHFGNGTRLTVT.

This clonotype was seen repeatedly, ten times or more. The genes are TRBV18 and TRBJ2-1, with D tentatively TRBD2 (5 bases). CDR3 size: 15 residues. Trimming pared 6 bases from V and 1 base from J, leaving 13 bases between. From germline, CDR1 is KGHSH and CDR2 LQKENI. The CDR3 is CASSSRGRSYNEQFF. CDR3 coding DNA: TGTGCCAGCTCCTCTCGCGGGCGGTCCTACAATGAGCAGTTCTTC.

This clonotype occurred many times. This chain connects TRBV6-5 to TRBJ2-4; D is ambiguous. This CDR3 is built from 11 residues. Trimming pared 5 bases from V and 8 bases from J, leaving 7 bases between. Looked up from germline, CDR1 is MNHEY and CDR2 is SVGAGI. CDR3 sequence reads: CASSALDIQYF. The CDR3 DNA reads TGTGCCAGCAGTGCCTTAGACATTCAGTACTTC.

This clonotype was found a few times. CDR3 bases: TGTGCCAGCAGACCAGGGACTACCTACGAGCAGTACTTC. This codes for CASRPGTTYEQYF. This rearrangement joins TRBV6-6 to TRBJ2-7; TRBD2 matches 7 bases. CDR3 length: 13 residues. The ends lost 6 bases at V and 2 bases at J; junction bases unmatched: 4. Germline V lookup: CDR1 MNHNY, CDR2 SVGAGI (reference sequence).

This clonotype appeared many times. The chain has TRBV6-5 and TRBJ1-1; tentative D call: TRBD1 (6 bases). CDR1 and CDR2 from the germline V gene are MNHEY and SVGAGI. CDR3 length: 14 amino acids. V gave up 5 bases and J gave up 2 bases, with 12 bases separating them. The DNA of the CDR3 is TGTGCCAGCAGTACAGGGACGATAAACACTGAAGCTTTCTTT. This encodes CASSTGTINTEAFF.

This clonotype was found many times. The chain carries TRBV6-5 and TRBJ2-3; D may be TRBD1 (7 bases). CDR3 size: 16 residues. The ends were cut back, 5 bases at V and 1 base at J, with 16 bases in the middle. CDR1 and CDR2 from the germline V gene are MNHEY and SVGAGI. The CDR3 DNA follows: TGTGCCAGCAGTCGACAGGGACTCCAGCGCACAGATACGCAGTATTTT. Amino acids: CASSRQGLQRTDTQYF.

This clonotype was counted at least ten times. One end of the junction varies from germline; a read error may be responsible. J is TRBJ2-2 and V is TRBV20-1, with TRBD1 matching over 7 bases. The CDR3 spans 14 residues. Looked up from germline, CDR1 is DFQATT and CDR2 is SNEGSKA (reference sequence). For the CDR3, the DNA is TGCAGTGTTAGACAGGGCCTGGACACCGGGGAGCTGTTTTTT. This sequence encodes CSVRQGLDTGELFF.

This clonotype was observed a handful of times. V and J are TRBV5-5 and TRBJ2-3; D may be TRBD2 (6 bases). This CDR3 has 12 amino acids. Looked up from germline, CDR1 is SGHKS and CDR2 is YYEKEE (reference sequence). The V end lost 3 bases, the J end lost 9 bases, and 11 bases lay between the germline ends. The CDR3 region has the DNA TGTGCCAGCAGCTCCGGGACTCAAACGCAGTATTTT. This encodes CASSSGTQTQYF.

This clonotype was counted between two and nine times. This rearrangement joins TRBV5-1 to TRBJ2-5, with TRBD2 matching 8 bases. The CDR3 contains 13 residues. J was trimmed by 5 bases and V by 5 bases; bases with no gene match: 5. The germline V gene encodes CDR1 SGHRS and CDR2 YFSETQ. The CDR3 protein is CASSTRGVETQYF. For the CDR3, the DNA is TGCGCCAGCAGTACGCGGGGGGTTGAGACCCAGTACTTC.

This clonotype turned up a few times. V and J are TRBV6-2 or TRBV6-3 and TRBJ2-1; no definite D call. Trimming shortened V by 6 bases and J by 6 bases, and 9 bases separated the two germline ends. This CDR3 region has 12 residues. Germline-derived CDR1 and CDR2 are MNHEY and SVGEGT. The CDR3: CASSAPGNEQFF. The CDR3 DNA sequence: TGTGCCAGCAGCGCCCCAGGCAATGAGCAGTTCTTC.

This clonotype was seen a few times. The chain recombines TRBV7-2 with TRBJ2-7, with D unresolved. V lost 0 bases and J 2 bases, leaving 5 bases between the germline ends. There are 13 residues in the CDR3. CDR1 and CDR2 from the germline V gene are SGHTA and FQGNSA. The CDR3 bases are TGTGCCAGCAGCTTAGCCCCCCCCTACGAGCAGTACTTC. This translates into CASSLAPPYEQYF. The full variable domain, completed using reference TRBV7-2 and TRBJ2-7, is GAGVSQSPSNKVTEKGKDVELRCDPISGHTALYWYRQSLGQGLEFLIYFQGNSAPDKSGLPSDRFSAERTGGSVSTLTIQRTQQEDSAVYLCASSLAPPYEQYFGPGTRLTVT.

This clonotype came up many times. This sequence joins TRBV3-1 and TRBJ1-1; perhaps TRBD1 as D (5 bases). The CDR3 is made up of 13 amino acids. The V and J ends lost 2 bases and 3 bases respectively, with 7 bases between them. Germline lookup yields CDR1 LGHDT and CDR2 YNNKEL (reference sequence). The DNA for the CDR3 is TGTGCCAGCAGCCAAACAGGAGACACTGAAGCTTTCTTT. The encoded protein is CASSQTGDTEAFF. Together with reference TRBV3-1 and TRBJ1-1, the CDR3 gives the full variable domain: DTAVSQTPKYLVTQMGNDKSIKCEQNLGHDTMYWYKQDSKKFLKIMFSYNNKELIINETVPNRFSPKSPDKAHLNLHINSLELGDSAVYFCASSQTGDTEAFFGQGTRLTVV.

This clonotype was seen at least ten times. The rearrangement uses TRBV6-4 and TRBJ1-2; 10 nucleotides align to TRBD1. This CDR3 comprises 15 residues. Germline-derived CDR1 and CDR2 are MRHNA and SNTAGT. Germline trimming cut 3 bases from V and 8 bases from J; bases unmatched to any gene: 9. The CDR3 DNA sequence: TGTGCCAGCAGTGAATCCGGGACAGGGGAATGGGGCTACACCTTC. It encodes CASSESGTGEWGYTF.

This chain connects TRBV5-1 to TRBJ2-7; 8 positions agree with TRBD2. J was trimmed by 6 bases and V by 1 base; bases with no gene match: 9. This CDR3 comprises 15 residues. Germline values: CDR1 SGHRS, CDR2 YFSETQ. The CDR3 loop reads CASSLLREGLREQYF. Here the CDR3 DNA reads TGCGCCAGCAGCTTGCTACGGGAGGGATTACGCGAGCAGTACTTC.

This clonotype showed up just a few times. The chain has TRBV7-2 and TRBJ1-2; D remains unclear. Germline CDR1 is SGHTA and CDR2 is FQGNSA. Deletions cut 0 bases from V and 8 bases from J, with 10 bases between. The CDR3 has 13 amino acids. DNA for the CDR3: TGTGCCAGCAGCTTAGCGGGCGACAACGGCTACACCTTC. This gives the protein CASSLAGDNGYTF. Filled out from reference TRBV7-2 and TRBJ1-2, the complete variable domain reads GAGVSQSPSNKVTEKGKDVELRCDPISGHTALYWYRQSLGQGLEFLIYFQGNSAPDKSGLPSDRFSAERTGGSVSTLTIQRTQQEDSAVYLCASSLAGDNGYTFGSGTRLTVV.

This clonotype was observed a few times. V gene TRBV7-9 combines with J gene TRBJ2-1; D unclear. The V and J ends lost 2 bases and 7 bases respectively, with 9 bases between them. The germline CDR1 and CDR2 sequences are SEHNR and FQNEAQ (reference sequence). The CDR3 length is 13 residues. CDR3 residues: CASSLLGPNEQFF. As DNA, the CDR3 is TGTGCCAGCAGCTTATTAGGGCCGAATGAGCAGTTCTTC.

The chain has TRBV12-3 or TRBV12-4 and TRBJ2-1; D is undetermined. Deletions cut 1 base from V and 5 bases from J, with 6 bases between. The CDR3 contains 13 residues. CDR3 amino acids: CASSLGSHNEQFF. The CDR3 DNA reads TGTGCCAGCAGTTTAGGGTCACACAATGAGCAGTTCTTC.

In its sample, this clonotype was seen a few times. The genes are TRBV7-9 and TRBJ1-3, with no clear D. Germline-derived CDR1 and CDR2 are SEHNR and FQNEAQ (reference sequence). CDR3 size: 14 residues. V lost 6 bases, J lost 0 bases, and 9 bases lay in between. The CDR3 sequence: CASRTQGSGNTIYF. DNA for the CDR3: TGTGCCAGCAGGACCCAAGGCTCTGGAAACACCATATATTTT.

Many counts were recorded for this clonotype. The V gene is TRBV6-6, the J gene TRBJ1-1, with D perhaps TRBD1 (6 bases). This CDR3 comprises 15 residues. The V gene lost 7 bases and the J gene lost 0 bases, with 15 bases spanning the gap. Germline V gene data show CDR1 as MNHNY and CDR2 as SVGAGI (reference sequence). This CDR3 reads CASNVGQLMNTEAFF. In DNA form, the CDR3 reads TGTGCCAGCAATGTCGGACAGCTAATGAACACTGAAGCTTTCTTT.

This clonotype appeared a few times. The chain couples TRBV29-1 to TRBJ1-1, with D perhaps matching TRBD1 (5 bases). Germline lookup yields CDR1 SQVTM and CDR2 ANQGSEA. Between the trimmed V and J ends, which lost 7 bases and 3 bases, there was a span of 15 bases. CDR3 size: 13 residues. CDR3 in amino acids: CSAARQGDTEAFF. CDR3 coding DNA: TGCAGCGCCGCGAGGCAGGGTGACACTGAAGCTTTCTTT.

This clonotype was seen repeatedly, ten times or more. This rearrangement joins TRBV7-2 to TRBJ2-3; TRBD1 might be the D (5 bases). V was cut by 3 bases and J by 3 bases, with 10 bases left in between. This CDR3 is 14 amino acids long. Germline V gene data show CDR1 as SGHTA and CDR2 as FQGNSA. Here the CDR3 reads CASSFMSGTDTQYF. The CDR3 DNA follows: TGTGCCAGCAGCTTCATGTCAGGGACAGATACGCAGTATTTT.

Here the CDR3 DNA reads TGTGCCAGCAGTTTATCTAGGTATACTGAAGCTTTCTTT. It codes for CASSLSRYTEAFF. The V call is TRBV27, the J call TRBJ1-1; D remains unclear. With 0 bases removed from V and 5 bases from J, the gap between germline ends came to 7 bases. There are 13 residues in the CDR3. Looked up from germline, CDR1 is MNHEY and CDR2 is SMNVEV (reference sequence).

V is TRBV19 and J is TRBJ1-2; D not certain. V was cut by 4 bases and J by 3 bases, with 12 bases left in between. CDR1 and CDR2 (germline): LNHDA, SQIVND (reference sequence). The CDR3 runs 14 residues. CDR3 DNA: TGTGCCAGTAGTAGTCCCGACCGTTACTATGGCTACACCTTC. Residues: CASSSPDRYYGYTF.

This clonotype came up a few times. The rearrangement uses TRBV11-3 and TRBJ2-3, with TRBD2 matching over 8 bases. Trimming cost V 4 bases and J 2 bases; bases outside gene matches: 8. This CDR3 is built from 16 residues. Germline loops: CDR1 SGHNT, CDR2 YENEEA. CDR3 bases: TGTGCCAGCAGCTCCATTAGCGGGATCAACACAGATACGCAGTATTTT. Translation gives CASSSISGINTDTQYF.

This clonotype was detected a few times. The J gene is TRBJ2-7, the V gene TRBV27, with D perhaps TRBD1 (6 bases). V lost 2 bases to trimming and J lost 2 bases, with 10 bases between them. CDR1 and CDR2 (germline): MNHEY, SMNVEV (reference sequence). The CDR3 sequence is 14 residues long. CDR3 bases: TGTGCCAGCAGTTTAACAGGGCAAACCTACGAGCAGTACTTC. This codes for CASSLTGQTYEQYF.

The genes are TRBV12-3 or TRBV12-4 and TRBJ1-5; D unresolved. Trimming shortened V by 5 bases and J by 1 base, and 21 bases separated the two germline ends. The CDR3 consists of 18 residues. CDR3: CASSLTFISHESNQPQHF. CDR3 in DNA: TGTGCCAGCAGTCTTACTTTCATAAGCCATGAAAGCAATCAGCCCCAGCATTTT.